This TCR beta chain stems from a study of blood T cell repertoires in COVID-19. Overall study: Spain, Italy and the United States supplied samples that represented acute and convalescent COVID-19. PBMCs, B-cell-depleted T cells, or T cells were the source of the cDNA or gDNA that made up the material.

This CDR3 comprises 16 residues. Germline CDR1 LNHDA, CDR2 SQIVND (reference sequence). The V gene end was trimmed by 5 bases and the J gene end by 7 bases; junction bases not matched to a gene: 14. Seattle patient enrollment occurred during active infection, with longitudinal follow-up thereafter. Under the authors' procedure: Counts of nucleated cells, estimated from reference gene primer amplification, were obtained. Profiled with immunoSEQ multiplex PCR; TCRdb holds only in-frame clones, not every one. V and J calls and clone size are given by that table; D and trimming were obtained from the DNA. The repertoire holds around 170,000 clones, more than 75% seen once, with around 0.63% in the top ten.

The origin of this receptor is a man aged 55 to 69 with COVID-19, enrolled during active disease. The rearrangement joins TRBV19 to TRBJ1-5; 7 bases agree with TRBD1. The specimen sequenced was peripheral blood. CDR3 nucleotide sequence: TGTGCCAGTAGTCTCGGGGACCCAGGGGGAAGGCAGCCCCAGCATTTT. Translating gives CASSLGDPGGRQPQHF.